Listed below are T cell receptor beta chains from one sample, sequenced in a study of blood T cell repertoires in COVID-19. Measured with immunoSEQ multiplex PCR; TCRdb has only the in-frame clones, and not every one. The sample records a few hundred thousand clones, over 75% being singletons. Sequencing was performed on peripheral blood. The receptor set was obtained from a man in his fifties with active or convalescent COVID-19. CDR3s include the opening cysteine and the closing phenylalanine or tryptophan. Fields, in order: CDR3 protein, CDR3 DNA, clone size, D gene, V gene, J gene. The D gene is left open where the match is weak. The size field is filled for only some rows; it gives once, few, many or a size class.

CDR3: CASTLGQRRDTQYF
DNA: TGTGCCAGCACTCTGGGACAGAGGCGAGATACGCAGTATTTT
size: .
D: TRBD1
V: TRBV7-2
J: TRBJ2-3

CDR3: CASNGGQGAHNEQFF
DNA: TGTGCCAGCAATGGTGGACAGGGGGCACACAATGAGCAGTTCTTC
size: .
D: TRBD1
V: TRBV28
J: TRBJ2-1

CDR3: CASSSNEKLFF
DNA: TGTGCCAGCAGTTCGAATGAAAAACTGTTTTTT
size: .
D: .
V: TRBV28
J: TRBJ1-4

CDR3: CASSLGEGDEKLFF
DNA: TGCGCCAGCAGCTTGGGGGAGGGGGACGAAAAACTGTTTTTT
size: .
D: .
V: TRBV5-1
J: TRBJ1-4

CDR3: CASSFQLLSDLGGFTDTQYF
DNA: TGTGCCAGCAGCTTCCAACTCCTATCCGACCTGGGAGGATTCACAGATACGCAGTATTTT
size: few
D: .
V: TRBV5-5
J: TRBJ2-3

CDR3: CASSFSRDTQYF
DNA: TGTGCCAGCAGCTTTTCCAGGGATACGCAGTATTTT
size: .
D: .
V: TRBV11-2
J: TRBJ2-3

CDR3: CASSKGQDYGYTF
DNA: TGCGCCAGCAGCAAGGGACAGGACTATGGCTACACCTTC
size: .
D: TRBD1
V: TRBV5-1
J: TRBJ1-2

CDR3: CASSPTGQGAGYGYTF
DNA: TGCGCCAGCAGCCCCACCGGACAGGGGGCAGGGTATGGCTACACCTTC
size: .
D: TRBD1
V: TRBV5-1
J: TRBJ1-2

CDR3: CATITGGRGAIYF
DNA: TGTGCCACCATCACAGGGGGCCGAGGCGCCATATATTTT
size: .
D: TRBD1
V: TRBV30
J: TRBJ1-3

CDR3: CASSEWESGVTYEQYF
DNA: TGTGCCAGCAGTGAATGGGAAAGCGGGGTCACCTACGAGCAGTACTTC
size: .
D: TRBD2
V: TRBV6-1
J: TRBJ2-7

CDR3: CSVDVSNTEAFF
DNA: TGCAGCGTTGATGTATCGAACACTGAAGCTTTCTTT
size: once
D: .
V: TRBV29-1
J: TRBJ1-1

CDR3: CASSLLELSGGTQYF
DNA: TGTGCCAGCAGCTTACTTGAGCTTTCGGGGGGGACGCAGTATTTT
size: .
D: TRBD2
V: TRBV7-9
J: TRBJ2-3

CDR3: CASSLGRGYKNGYTF
DNA: TGTGCCAGCAGCTTGGGTCGGGGATACAAGAATGGCTACACCTTC
size: .
D: .
V: TRBV5-6
J: TRBJ1-2

CDR3: CASSQVGQGGEQYF
DNA: TGTGCCAGCAGCCAAGTGGGACAGGGGGGCGAGCAGTACTTC
size: once
D: TRBD1
V: TRBV3-1/TRBV3-2
J: TRBJ2-7

CDR3: CASNVETGSYNEQFF
DNA: TGTGCCAGCAATGTGGAGACAGGGTCCTACAATGAGCAGTTCTTC
size: few
D: TRBD1
V: TRBV28
J: TRBJ2-1

CDR3: CASSQQRTGGKNGYTF
DNA: TGTGCCAGCAGCCAACAGAGGACAGGGGGAAAAAATGGCTACACCTTC
size: once
D: TRBD1
V: TRBV7-8
J: TRBJ1-2

CDR3: CASSEPGDTDTQYF
DNA: TGCGCCAGCAGTGAGCCGGGGGACACAGATACGCAGTATTTT
size: .
D: .
V: TRBV10-2
J: TRBJ2-3

CDR3: CASRGKNTGELFF
DNA: TGTGCCAGCCGCGGGAAGAACACCGGGGAGCTGTTTTTT
size: .
D: .
V: TRBV12-3/TRBV12-4
J: TRBJ2-2

CDR3: CAWSVQANTEAFF
DNA: TGTGCCTGGAGTGTACAGGCGAACACTGAAGCTTTCTTT
size: once
D: .
V: TRBV30
J: TRBJ1-1

CDR3: CASSPTSNTGELFF
DNA: TGTGCCAGCAGCCCCACTAGTAACACCGGGGAGCTGTTTTTT
size: .
D: .
V: TRBV7-3
J: TRBJ2-2

CDR3: CASSNRGGEQYF
DNA: TGTGCCAGCAGCAACAGGGGGGGCGAGCAGTACTTC
size: .
D: .
V: TRBV6-2/TRBV6-3
J: TRBJ2-7

CDR3: CASSQGSLEADTQYF
DNA: TGTGCCAGCAGCCAAGGAAGTCTTGAGGCAGATACGCAGTATTTT
size: .
D: .
V: TRBV4-2
J: TRBJ2-3

CDR3: CASSLARGNTGELFF
DNA: TGTGCCAGCAGCTTGGCAAGGGGGAACACCGGGGAGCTGTTTTTT
size: .
D: .
V: TRBV5-4
J: TRBJ2-2

CDR3: CATSEGGSLTYEQYF
DNA: TGTGCCACCAGTGAAGGGGGTTCTTTAACCTACGAGCAGTACTTC
size: .
D: .
V: TRBV24-1
J: TRBJ2-7

CDR3: CASSLFVAAGANVLTF
DNA: TGTGCCAGCAGCTTGTTTGTAGCGGCTGGGGCCAACGTCCTGACTTTC
size: .
D: .
V: TRBV5-5
J: TRBJ2-6

CDR3: CASSPQKTGNQPQHF
DNA: TGTGCCAGCTCACCACAAAAAACAGGGAATCAGCCCCAGCATTTT
size: once
D: .
V: TRBV18
J: TRBJ1-5

CDR3: CAWSVGGGIGYTF
DNA: TGTGCCTGGAGTGTAGGGGGGGGTATCGGCTACACCTTC
size: once
D: .
V: TRBV30
J: TRBJ1-2

CDR3: CATSERGVTDTQYF
DNA: TGTGCCACCTCAGAGCGGGGGGTGACAGATACGCAGTATTTT
size: .
D: TRBD2
V: TRBV27
J: TRBJ2-3

CDR3: CATATGGEGQPQHF
DNA: TGTGCCACCGCGACAGGGGGCGAGGGTCAGCCCCAGCATTTT
size: many
D: TRBD1
V: TRBV19
J: TRBJ1-5

CDR3: CASSSVGGAGELFF
DNA: TGTGCCAGCAGTTCGGTAGGGGGCGCCGGGGAGCTGTTTTTT
size: once
D: TRBD1
V: TRBV28
J: TRBJ2-2

CDR3: CASSLVRGAQGNTEAFF
DNA: TGTGCCAGCAGCTTAGTACGGGGGGCGCAGGGAAACACTGAAGCTTTCTTT
size: .
D: .
V: TRBV7-9
J: TRBJ1-1

CDR3: CASSLEGGGTDEQFF
DNA: TGTGCCAGCAGCCTAGAGGGGGGGGGCACAGATGAGCAGTTCTTC
size: few
D: .
V: TRBV2
J: TRBJ2-1

CDR3: CASSIRQGAEAFF
DNA: TGTGCCAGTAGTATTAGGCAGGGGGCTGAAGCTTTCTTT
size: .
D: TRBD1
V: TRBV19
J: TRBJ1-1

CDR3: CASSPAGTSINNEQFF
DNA: TGTGCCAGCAGCCCAGCAGGGACTAGCATAAACAATGAGCAGTTCTTC
size: .
D: TRBD2
V: TRBV5-6
J: TRBJ2-1

CDR3: CASSHRDSALQGQYF
DNA: TGTGCCAGCAGTCACCGGGACAGTGCCCTACAGGGCCAGTACTTC
size: .
D: TRBD1
V: TRBV6-2/TRBV6-3
J: TRBJ2-5

CDR3: CASSQFPAETEQYF
DNA: TGCGCCAGCAGCCAATTCCCCGCGGAGACCGAGCAGTACTTC
size: .
D: .
V: TRBV4-3
J: TRBJ2-7

CDR3: CASSPRTKNEKLFF
DNA: TGTGCCAGCAGCCCCCGGACAAAGAATGAAAAACTGTTTTTT
size: once
D: .
V: TRBV7-8
J: TRBJ1-4

CDR3: CAWSIGGQMNTEAFF
DNA: TGTGCCTGGAGCATTGGGGGACAGATGAACACTGAAGCTTTCTTT
size: .
D: TRBD1
V: TRBV30
J: TRBJ1-1

CDR3: CATSDTGGGTDTQYF
DNA: TGTGCCACCAGTGACACGGGGGGGGGCACAGATACGCAGTATTTT
size: .
D: TRBD2
V: TRBV24-1
J: TRBJ2-3

CDR3: CASSLSSGSNEQFF
DNA: TGTGCCAGCAGCTTATCTAGCGGGAGCAATGAGCAGTTCTTC
size: .
D: TRBD2
V: TRBV7-3
J: TRBJ2-1

CDR3: CASSLVAGGAGYGYTF
DNA: TGCGCCAGCAGCTTGGTGGCGGGGGGCGCTGGCTATGGCTACACCTTC
size: few
D: .
V: TRBV5-1
J: TRBJ1-2

CDR3: CATSRVPLGRGDTGELFF
DNA: TGTGCCACCAGCAGGGTCCCCCTGGGGCGTGGGGACACCGGGGAGCTGTTTTTT
size: .
D: .
V: TRBV15
J: TRBJ2-2

CDR3: CASSPLPGGAKFYGYTF
DNA: TGTGCCAGCAGCCCCTTACCGGGGGGCGCGAAATTCTATGGCTACACCTTC
size: .
D: .
V: TRBV14
J: TRBJ1-2

CDR3: CASSGGGQAENIFF
DNA: TGTGCCAGCAGTGGAGGGGGACAGGCGGAAAATATTTTCTTT
size: .
D: TRBD1
V: TRBV6-4
J: TRBJ1-1

CDR3: CASTQGQGSNNEQFF
DNA: TGTGCCAGCACACAGGGACAGGGATCGAACAATGAGCAGTTCTTC
size: once
D: TRBD1
V: TRBV2
J: TRBJ2-1

CDR3: CSAGGQGLGYTF
DNA: TGCAGTGCTGGTGGACAGGGCCTCGGCTACACCTTC
size: .
D: TRBD1
V: TRBV20-1
J: TRBJ1-2